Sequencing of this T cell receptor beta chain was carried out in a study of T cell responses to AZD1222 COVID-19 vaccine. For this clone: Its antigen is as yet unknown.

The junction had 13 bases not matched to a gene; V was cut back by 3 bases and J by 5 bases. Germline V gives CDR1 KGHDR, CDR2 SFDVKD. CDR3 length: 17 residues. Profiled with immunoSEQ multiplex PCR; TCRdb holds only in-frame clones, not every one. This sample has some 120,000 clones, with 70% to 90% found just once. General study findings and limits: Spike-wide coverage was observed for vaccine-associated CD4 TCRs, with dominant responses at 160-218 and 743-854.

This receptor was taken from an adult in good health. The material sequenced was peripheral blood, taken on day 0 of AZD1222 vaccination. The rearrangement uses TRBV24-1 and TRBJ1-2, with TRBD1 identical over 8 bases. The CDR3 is CATSDGITGRDRYGYTF. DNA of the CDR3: TGTGCCACCAGTGATGGAATAACAGGCCGGGACAGGTATGGCTACACCTTC.